This T cell receptor beta chain came from a study of blood T cells in healthy people across ages. CDR3 length: 14 amino acids. Germline V lookup: CDR1 SGHTA, CDR2 FQGNSA. The authors ran a second PCR of roughly 6 to 11 cycles using a sample-barcoded 5' primer and a J-beta primer mix. All samples yielded 3 million or more CDR3-containing paired-end reads. TCRdb itself ran the 5' RACE reads through MiXCR, one entry per CDR3 protein. Among 550,000 to 750,000 distinct CDR3 sequences listed, roughly 21% were seen once. This receptor was taken from a man aged 65 to 79 in good health. The sample consisted of blood. The V and J genes are TRBV7-2 and TRBJ2-5; D remains ambiguous. The DNA end is more similar to TRBJ2-1, so the J call may be wrong. CDR3 bases: TGTGCCAGCAGCGTCACGGGCCGATCCAATGAGCAGTTCTTC. Encoded protein: CASSVTGRSNEQFF.